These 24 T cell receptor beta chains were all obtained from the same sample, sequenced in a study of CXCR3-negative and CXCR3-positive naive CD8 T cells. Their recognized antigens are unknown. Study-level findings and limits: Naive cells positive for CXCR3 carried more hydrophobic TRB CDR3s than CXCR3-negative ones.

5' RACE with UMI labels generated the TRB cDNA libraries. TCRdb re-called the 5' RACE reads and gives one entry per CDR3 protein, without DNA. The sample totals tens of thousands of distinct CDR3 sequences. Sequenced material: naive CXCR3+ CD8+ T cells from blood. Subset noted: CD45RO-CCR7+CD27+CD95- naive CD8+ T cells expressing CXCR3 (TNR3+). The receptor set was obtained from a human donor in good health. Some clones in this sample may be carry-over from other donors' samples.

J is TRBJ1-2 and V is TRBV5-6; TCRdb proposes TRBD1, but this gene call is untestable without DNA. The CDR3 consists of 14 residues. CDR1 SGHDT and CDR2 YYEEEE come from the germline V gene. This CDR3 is CASSAGTGGHGYTF. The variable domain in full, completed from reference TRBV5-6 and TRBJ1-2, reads DAGVTQSPTHLIKTRGQQVTLRCSPKSGHDTVSWYQQALGQGPQFIFQYYEEEERQRGNFPDRFSGHQFPNYSSELNVNALLLGDSALYLCASSAGTGGHGYTFGSGTRLTVV.

CDR3 loop: CASSQVRSSGANVLTF. V and J are TRBV4-1 and TRBJ2-6. This CDR3 contains 16 residues. Germline loops: CDR1 MGHRA, CDR2 YSYEKL.

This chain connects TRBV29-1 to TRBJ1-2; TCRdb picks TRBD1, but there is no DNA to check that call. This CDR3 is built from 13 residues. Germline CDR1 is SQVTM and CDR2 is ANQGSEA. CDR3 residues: CSDPGGRGYGYTF. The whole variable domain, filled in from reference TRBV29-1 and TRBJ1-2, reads SAVISQKPSRDICQRGTSLTIQCQVDSQVTMMFWYRQQPGQSLTLIATANQGSEATYESGFVIDKFPISRPNLTFSTLTVSNMSPEDSSIYLCSDPGGRGYGYTFGSGTRLTVV.

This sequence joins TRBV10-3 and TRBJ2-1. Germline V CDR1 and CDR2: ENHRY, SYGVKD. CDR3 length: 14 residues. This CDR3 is CAISEVSSYNEQFF.

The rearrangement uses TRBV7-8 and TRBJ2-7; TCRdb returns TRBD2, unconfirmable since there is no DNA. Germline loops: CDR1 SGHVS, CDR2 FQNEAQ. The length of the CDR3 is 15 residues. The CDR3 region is CASSPRGQGRYEQYF. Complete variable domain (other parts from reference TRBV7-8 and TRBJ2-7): GAGVSQSPRYKVAKRGQDVALRCDPISGHVSLFWYQQALGQGPEFLTYFQNEAQLDKSGLPSDRFFAERPEGSVSTLKIQRTQQEDSAVYLCASSPRGQGRYEQYFGPGTRLTVT.

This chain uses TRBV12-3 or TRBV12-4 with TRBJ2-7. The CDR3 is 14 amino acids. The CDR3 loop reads CASSLLPTTYEQYF.

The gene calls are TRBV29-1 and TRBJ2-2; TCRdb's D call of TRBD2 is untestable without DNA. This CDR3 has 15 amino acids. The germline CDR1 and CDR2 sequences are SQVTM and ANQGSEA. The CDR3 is CSAQGLAANTGELFF.

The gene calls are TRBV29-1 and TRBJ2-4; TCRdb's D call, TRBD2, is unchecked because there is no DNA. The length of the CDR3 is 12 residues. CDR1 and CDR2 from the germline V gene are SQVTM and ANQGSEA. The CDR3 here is CSVRQGENIQYF.

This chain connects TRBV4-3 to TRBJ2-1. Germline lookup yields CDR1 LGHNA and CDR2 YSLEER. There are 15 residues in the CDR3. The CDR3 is CASSQDRSTYNEQFF.

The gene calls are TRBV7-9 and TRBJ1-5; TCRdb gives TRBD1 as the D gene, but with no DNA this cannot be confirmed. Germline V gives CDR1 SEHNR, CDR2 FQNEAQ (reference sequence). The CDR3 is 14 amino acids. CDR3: CASTVGGDNQPQHF. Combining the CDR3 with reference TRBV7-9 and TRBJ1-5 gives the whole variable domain DTGVSQNPRHKITKRGQNVTFRCDPISEHNRLYWYRQTLGQGPEFLTYFQNEAQLEKSRLLSDRFSAERPKGSFSTLEIQRTEQGDSAMYLCASTVGGDNQPQHFGDGTRLSIL.

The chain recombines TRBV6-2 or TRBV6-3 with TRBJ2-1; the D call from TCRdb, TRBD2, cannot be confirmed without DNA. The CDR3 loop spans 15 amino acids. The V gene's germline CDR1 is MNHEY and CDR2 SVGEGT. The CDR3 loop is CASTLASGGADEQFF.

CDR3 in amino acids: CASSYAGPQHF. This chain connects TRBV28 to TRBJ1-5. The CDR3 is 11 residues long. The germline gives CDR1 MDHEN, CDR2 SYDVKM.

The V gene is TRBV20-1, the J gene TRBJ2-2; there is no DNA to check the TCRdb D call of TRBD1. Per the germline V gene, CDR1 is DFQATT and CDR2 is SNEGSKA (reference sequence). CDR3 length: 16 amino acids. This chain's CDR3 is CSARDARDTYVGELFF.

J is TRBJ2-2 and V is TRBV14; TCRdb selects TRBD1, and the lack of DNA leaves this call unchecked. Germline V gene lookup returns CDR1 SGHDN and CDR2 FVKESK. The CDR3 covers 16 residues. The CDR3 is CASSPGAGYWTGELFF.

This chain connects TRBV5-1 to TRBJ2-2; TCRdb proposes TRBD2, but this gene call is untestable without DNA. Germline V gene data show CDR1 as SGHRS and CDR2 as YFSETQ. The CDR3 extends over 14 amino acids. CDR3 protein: CASSFTWEHGELFF.

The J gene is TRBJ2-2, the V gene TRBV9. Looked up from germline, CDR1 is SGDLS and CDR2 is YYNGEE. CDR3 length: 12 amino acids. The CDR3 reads CASSVGTGELFF.

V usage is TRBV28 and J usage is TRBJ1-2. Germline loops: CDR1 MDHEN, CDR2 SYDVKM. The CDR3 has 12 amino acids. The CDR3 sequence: CASSPRRDGYTF.

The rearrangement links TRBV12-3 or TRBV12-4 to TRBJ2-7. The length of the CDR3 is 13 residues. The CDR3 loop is CASSHLDVYEQYF.

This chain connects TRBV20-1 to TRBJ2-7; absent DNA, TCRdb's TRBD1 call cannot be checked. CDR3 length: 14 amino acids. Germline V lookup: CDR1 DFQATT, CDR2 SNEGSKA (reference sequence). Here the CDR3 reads CSARGDRDFYEQYF.

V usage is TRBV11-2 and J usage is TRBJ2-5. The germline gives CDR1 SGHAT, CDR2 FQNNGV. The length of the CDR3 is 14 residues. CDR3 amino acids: CASSLYVGQETQYF.

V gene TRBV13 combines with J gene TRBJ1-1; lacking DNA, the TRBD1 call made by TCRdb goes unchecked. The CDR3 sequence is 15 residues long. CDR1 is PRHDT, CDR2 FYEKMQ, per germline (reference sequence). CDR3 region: CASSITGAVGTEAFF. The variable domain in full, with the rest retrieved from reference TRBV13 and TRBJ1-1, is AAGVIQSPRHLIKEKRETATLKCYPIPRHDTVYWYQQGPGQDPQFLISFYEKMQSDKGSIPDRFSAQQFSDYHSELNMSSLELGDSALYFCASSITGAVGTEAFFGQGTRLTVV.

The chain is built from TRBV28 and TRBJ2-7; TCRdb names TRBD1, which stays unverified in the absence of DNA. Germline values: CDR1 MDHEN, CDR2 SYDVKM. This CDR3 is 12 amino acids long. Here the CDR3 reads CASSSYRGEQYF. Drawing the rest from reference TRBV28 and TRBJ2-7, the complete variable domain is DVKVTQSSRYLVKRTGEKVFLECVQDMDHENMFWYRQDPGLGLRLIYFSYDVKMKEKGDIPEGYSVSREKKERFSLILESASTNQTSMYLCASSSYRGEQYFGPGTRLTVT.

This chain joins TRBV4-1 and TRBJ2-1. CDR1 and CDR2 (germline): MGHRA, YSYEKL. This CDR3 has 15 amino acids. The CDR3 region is CASSQAESSYNEQFF.

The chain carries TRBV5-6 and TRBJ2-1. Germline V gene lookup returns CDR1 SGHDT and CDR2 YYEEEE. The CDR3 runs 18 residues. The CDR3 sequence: CASSLGPIRANSYNEQFF.